These 24 T cell receptor beta chains share one sample of origin, sequenced in a study of T cell responses to AZD1222 COVID-19 vaccine. Libraries were prepared by immunoSEQ multiplex PCR; TCRdb keeps only in-frame clonotypes and omits some of them. The top ten clones hold just under 25% of a sample with approximately 45,000 clones, approximately 88% of them seen once. The input for sequencing was peripheral blood, taken 28 days after the second AZD1222 dose. Every receptor here comes from an adult who received the AZD1222 COVID-19 vaccine.

The rearrangement links TRBV5-1 to TRBJ1-6; D is perhaps TRBD1 (6 bases). Per the germline V gene, CDR1 is SGHRS and CDR2 is YFSETQ. Trimming stripped 3 bases from V and 4 bases from J, with 14 bases between. CDR3 length equals 16 residues. The CDR3 loop is CASSSGFDRYNSPLHF. The CDR3 DNA sequence: TGCGCCAGCAGCTCCGGCTTCGACAGGTATAATTCACCCCTCCACTTT. Variable domain in full (rest from reference TRBV5-1 and TRBJ1-6): KAGVTQTPRYLIKTRGQQVTLSCSPISGHRSVSWYQQTPGQGLQFLFEYFSETQRNKGNFPGRFSGRQFSNSRSEMNVSTLELGDSALYLCASSSGFDRYNSPLHFGNGTRLTVT.

This rearrangement joins TRBV20-1 to TRBJ1-5, with a tentative D call TRBD1 (5 bases). Germline V gene sequence: CDR1 DFQATT, CDR2 SNEGSKA (reference sequence). Trimming stripped 3 bases from V and 0 bases from J, with 12 bases between. The CDR3 covers 15 residues. The CDR3 coding sequence is TGCAGTGCTAGTGGCGGCAGGGCTAGCAATCAGCCCCAGCATTTT. Translation: CSASGGRASNQPQHF.

This chain joins TRBV29-1 and TRBJ2-1; 7 bases line up with TRBD1. The CDR3 has 14 residues. The germline V gene has CDR1 SQVTM and CDR2 ANQGSEA. The J segment lost 2 bases and the V segment lost 7 bases, leaving 8 bases of the junction unmatched. The CDR3 region has the DNA TGCAGCGCCGAGAGGGGGCTAGCCTACAATGAGCAGTTCTTC. Its translation: CSAERGLAYNEQFF.

V is TRBV6-5 and J is TRBJ2-7; D ambiguous. Germline assignment: CDR1 MNHEY and CDR2 SVGAGI. The CDR3 is 15 residues long. V lost 0 bases to trimming and J lost 0 bases, with 9 bases between them. DNA for the CDR3: TGTGCCAGCAGTTACTCACCGGGCAGCTCCTACGAGCAGTACTTC. Its translation is CASSYSPGSSYEQYF.

The gene calls are TRBV5-5 and TRBJ2-3, with 9 positions matching TRBD2. Germline CDR1 is SGHKS and CDR2 is YYEKEE (reference sequence). CDR3 length: 16 amino acids. With V trimmed by 0 bases and J by 2 bases, 4 bases remained unmatched. In nucleotides, the CDR3 is TGTGCCAGCAGCTTGGGAGCGGGGGGTCCCACAGATACGCAGTATTTT. Its translation is CASSLGAGGPTDTQYF.

The gene calls are TRBV27 and TRBJ1-2; D unclear. Germline V CDR1 and CDR2: MNHEY, SMNVEV (reference sequence). V was clipped by 5 bases and J by 7 bases, with 14 bases between them. The CDR3 has 13 residues. CDR3 sequence (DNA): TGTGCCAGCAGTGCACGGGGAGGTAGTGGCTACACCTTC. Translating gives CASSARGGSGYTF.

The chain has TRBV7-8 and TRBJ1-4; D call uncertain. From germline, CDR1 is SGHVS and CDR2 FQNEAQ. The V gene lost 1 base and the J gene lost 4 bases, with 10 bases spanning the gap. This CDR3 has 15 residues. In nucleotides, the CDR3 is TGTGCCAGCAGCTTAGGTACGGGCCGTAATGAAAAACTGTTTTTT. Translating gives CASSLGTGRNEKLFF. The variable domain in full, completed from reference TRBV7-8 and TRBJ1-4, reads GAGVSQSPRYKVAKRGQDVALRCDPISGHVSLFWYQQALGQGPEFLTYFQNEAQLDKSGLPSDRFFAERPEGSVSTLKIQRTQQEDSAVYLCASSLGTGRNEKLFFGSGTQLSVL.

This clone showed up just once. V is TRBV4-2 and J is TRBJ1-5; D might be TRBD1 (5 bases). The V end lost 3 bases, the J end lost 3 bases, and 18 bases lay between the germline ends. The CDR3 consists of 17 residues. Germline V lookup: CDR1 LGHNA, CDR2 YNFKEQ. The DNA of the CDR3 is TGTGCCAGCAGCCACCCGACCCGGGACGGACCCAATCAGCCCCAGCATTTT. Its translation: CASSHPTRDGPNQPQHF.

The rearrangement joins TRBV4-2 to TRBJ2-3; 13 bases match TRBD2. Trimming took 3 bases from V and 3 from J; bases not matched to a gene: 6. There are 17 residues in the CDR3. Germline V gives CDR1 LGHNA, CDR2 YNFKEQ. DNA for the CDR3: TGTGCCAGCAGCCAGGGCCTGACTAGCGGGAGGACAGATACGCAGTATTTT. Translation gives CASSQGLTSGRTDTQYF.

The chain joins TRBV5-6 to TRBJ1-5; D gene uncertain. Germline V gene sequence: CDR1 SGHDT, CDR2 YYEEEE. Trimming cost V 0 bases and J 10 bases, with 5 bases left between them. The CDR3 covers 11 residues. The chain's CDR3 is CASSLGCPQHF. In nucleotides, the CDR3 is TGTGCCAGCAGCTTGGGCTGCCCCCAGCATTTT.

This chain joins TRBV27 and TRBJ1-2, with D unclear. The V and J ends lost 8 bases and 2 bases respectively, with 12 bases between them. The CDR3 spans 13 residues. Germline-derived CDR1 and CDR2 are MNHEY and SMNVEV (reference sequence). The CDR3 bases are TGTGCCAGCGGGCGCCGGGAAAACTATGGCTACACCTTC. Its protein is CASGRRENYGYTF.

The V call is TRBV3-1 (or the pseudogene TRBV3-2), the J call TRBJ2-3; D not resolved. The CDR3 consists of 15 residues. Germline-derived CDR1 and CDR2 are LGHDT and YNNKEL (reference sequence). V was pared by 4 bases and J by 0 bases, with 11 bases between. CDR3 loop: CASSPRSVSTDTQYF. In DNA, the CDR3 is TGTGCCAGCAGCCCTAGGTCAGTGAGCACAGATACGCAGTATTTT.

The J gene is TRBJ1-4, the V gene TRBV9; no definite D call. With 3 bases removed from V and 8 bases from J, the gap between germline ends came to 17 bases. CDR1 is SGDLS, CDR2 YYNGEE, per germline. This CDR3 region has 15 residues. This CDR3 reads CASSAREGSGEKLFF. In DNA, the CDR3 is TGTGCCAGCAGCGCAAGGGAAGGTTCTGGGGAAAAACTGTTTTTT.

The CDR3 coding sequence is TGTGCCAGCTCACCAGGAGGACAGCCACGCTCCTATGGCTACACCTTC. Protein sequence: CASSPGGQPRSYGYTF. The chain has TRBV18 and TRBJ1-2; maybe TRBD1 (6 bases). The ends were cut back, 2 bases at V and 4 bases at J, with 17 bases in the middle. Germline V gene sequence: CDR1 KGHSH, CDR2 LQKENI. There are 16 residues in the CDR3.

V is TRBV3-1 (or the pseudogene TRBV3-2) and J is TRBJ2-1; D might be TRBD1 or TRBD2, each matching 5 bases. Trimming stripped 3 bases from V and 6 bases from J, with 21 bases between. The CDR3 totals 17 residues. Germline V gives CDR1 LGHDT, CDR2 YNNKEL (reference sequence). CDR3 coding DNA: TGTGCCAGCAGCCAGGCCCCCGGGACCCCCGGGGTCAATGAGCAGTTCTTC. Residues: CASSQAPGTPGVNEQFF.

The genes are TRBV5-5 and TRBJ1-2; unclear D gene. CDR3 length equals 11 residues. Between the trimmed V and J ends, which lost 7 bases and 7 bases, there was a span of 11 bases. Germline CDR1 SGHKS, CDR2 YYEKEE (reference sequence). The CDR3 region is CASDNRGGYTF. DNA for the CDR3: TGTGCCAGCGACAACCGGGGTGGCTACACCTTC.

The rearrangement uses TRBV7-2 and TRBJ2-2, with TRBD2 as a possible D gene (6 bases). CDR3 length equals 15 residues. Germline CDR1 SGHTA, CDR2 FQGNSA. With 2 bases removed from V and 6 bases from J, the gap between germline ends came to 13 bases. CDR3 protein: CASSLSTSFAGELFF. The DNA for the CDR3 is TGTGCCAGCAGCTTAAGTACTAGCTTTGCCGGGGAGCTGTTTTTT.

V gene TRBV3-1 (or the pseudogene TRBV3-2) combines with J gene TRBJ2-1; tentatively, D is TRBD2 (5 bases). Trimming removed 0 bases from V and 12 bases from J, with 12 bases in between. CDR1 and CDR2 from the germline V gene are LGHDT and YNNKEL (reference sequence). The CDR3 spans 13 residues. CDR3 region: CASSQDTRGVQFF. Written as DNA, the CDR3 is TGTGCCAGCAGCCAAGATACTCGGGGAGTGCAGTTCTTC.

V usage is TRBV5-1 and J usage is TRBJ2-7; maybe TRBD1 (6 bases). The CDR3 is 14 amino acids. CDR1 is SGHRS and CDR2 is YFSETQ in the germline V gene. V lost 4 bases, J lost 3 bases, and 14 bases lay in between. CDR3 nucleotides: TGCGCCAGCAGCCCCAGGGGCCAGGGCTACGAGCAGTACTTC. Translated: CASSPRGQGYEQYF.

This clone was counted a single time. V is TRBV18 and J is TRBJ1-4; TRBD1 matches at 8 bases. This CDR3 region has 15 residues. Germline loops: CDR1 KGHSH, CDR2 LQKENI. Germline trimming cut 3 bases from V and 4 bases from J; bases unmatched to any gene: 4. The CDR3 DNA follows: TGTGCCAGCTCACCCTGGACAGGGAATAATGAAAAACTGTTTTTT. The encoded protein is CASSPWTGNNEKLFF.

This chain connects TRBV11-2 to TRBJ2-2; 15 bases match TRBD2. This CDR3 is 19 amino acids long. Trimming at V came to 5 bases and at J to 1 base, leaving 8 bases not matched to a gene. The V gene's germline CDR1 is SGHAT and CDR2 FQNNGV. The CDR3 DNA follows: TGTGCCAGCAGCAAGGGACTAGCGGGGGGATCTGGGAACACCGGGGAGCTGTTTTTT. This encodes CASSKGLAGGSGNTGELFF.

CDR3 residues: CASSRTGSSQHF. As DNA, the CDR3 is TGTGCCAGCAGCCGGACAGGGAGCTCCCAGCATTTT. J is TRBJ1-5 and V is TRBV5-8, with 8 bases identical to TRBD1. In germline, CDR1 is SGHTS, CDR2 YDEGEE. V was pared by 4 bases and J by 11 bases, with 5 bases of the junction left unmatched. The CDR3 has 12 residues.

The V call is TRBV27, the J call TRBJ2-5, with 9 positions matching TRBD2. Germline CDR1 reads MNHEY; CDR2 reads SMNVEV (reference sequence). The V gene end was trimmed by 3 bases and the J gene end by 7 bases; junction bases not matched to a gene: 3. CDR3 length equals 13 residues. CDR3 nucleotide sequence: TGTGCCAGCAGTTTTAGCGGGAGTCGGACCCAGTACTTC. Its translation is CASSFSGSRTQYF.

The CDR3 coding sequence is TGCAGTGCTGGCTTCCCTCGCACCTTC. This sequence encodes CSAGFPRTF. The V and J genes are TRBV20-1 and TRBJ1-2; D is uncertain. Germline loops: CDR1 DFQATT, CDR2 SNEGSKA (reference sequence). Trimming pared 5 bases from V and 13 bases from J, leaving 11 bases between. The length of the CDR3 is 9 residues.